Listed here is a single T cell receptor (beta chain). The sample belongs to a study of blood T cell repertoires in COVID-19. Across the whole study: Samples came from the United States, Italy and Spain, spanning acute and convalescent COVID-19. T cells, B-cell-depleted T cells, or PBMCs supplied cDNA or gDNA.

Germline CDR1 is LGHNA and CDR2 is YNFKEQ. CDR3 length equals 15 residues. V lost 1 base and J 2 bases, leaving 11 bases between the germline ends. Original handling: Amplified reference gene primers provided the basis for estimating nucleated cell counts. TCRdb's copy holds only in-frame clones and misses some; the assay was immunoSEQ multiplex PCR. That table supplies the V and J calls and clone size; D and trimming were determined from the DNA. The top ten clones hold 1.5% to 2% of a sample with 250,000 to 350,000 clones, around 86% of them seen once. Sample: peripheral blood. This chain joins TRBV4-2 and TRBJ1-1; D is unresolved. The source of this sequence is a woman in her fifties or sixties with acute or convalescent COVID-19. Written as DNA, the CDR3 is TGTGCCAGCAGCCAAGGAGATAGCGGTAACACTGAAGCTTTCTTT. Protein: CASSQGDSGNTEAFF.